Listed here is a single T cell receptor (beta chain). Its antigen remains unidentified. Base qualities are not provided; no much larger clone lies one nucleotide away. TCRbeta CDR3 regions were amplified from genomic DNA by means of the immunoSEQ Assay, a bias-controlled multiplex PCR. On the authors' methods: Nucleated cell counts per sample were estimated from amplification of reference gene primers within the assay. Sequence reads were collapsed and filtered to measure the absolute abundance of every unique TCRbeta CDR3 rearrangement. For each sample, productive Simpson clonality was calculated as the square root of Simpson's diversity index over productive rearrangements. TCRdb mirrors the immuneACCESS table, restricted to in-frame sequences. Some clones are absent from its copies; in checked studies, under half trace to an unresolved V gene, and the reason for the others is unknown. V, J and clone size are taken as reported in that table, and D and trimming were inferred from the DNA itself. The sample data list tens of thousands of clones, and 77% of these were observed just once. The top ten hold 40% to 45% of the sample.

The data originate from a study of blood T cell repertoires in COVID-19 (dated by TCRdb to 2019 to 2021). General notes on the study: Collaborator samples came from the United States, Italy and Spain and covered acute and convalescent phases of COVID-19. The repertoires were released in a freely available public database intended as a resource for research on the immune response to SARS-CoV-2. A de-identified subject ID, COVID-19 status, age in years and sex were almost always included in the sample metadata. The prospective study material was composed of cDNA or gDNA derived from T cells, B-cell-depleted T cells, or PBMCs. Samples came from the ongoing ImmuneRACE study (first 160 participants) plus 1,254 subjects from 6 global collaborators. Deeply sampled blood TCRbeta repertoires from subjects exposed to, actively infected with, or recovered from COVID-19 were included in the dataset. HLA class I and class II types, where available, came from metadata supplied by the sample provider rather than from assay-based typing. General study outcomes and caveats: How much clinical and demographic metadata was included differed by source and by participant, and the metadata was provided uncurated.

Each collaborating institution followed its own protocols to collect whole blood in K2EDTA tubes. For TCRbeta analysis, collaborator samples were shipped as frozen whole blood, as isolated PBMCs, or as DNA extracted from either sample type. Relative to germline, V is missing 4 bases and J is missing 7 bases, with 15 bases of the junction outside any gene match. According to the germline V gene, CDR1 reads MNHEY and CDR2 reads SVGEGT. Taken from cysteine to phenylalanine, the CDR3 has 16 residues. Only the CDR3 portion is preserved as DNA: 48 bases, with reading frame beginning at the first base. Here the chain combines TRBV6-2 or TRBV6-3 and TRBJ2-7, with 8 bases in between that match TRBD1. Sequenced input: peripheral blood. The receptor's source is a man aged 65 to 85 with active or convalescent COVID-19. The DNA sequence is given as TGTGCCAGCAGTTCACAGCCGGGACAGGAAGCGGGTGAGCAGTACTTC. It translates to CASSSQPGQEAGEQYF.